The clone carrying this T cell receptor beta chain was seen repeatedly, ten times or more. Arm-PCR with iRepertoire HTBI primers amplified the CDR3 regions for these TCR beta libraries. TCRdb processed the multiplex PCR reads anew with MiXCR; each CDR3 protein has one entry. This sample has a few hundred thousand distinct CDR3 sequences, with 15% to 20% found just once. These data belong to a study of regulatory T cells in long-lasting Graves disease. Study details: Graves' patients, newly diagnosed, had taken antithyroid drugs under 3 months.

Time point of the sample: newly diagnosed GD, antithyroid drugs for less than 3 months. The TCR library was made from RNA that had been extracted from PBMCs in TRIzol. These same data were also listed under a study on T cells in Graves' hyperthyroidism and ophthalmopathy.

The sequence was collected from a woman in her twenties or thirties with Graves disease. Source: peripheral blood mononuclear cells (PBMCs), taken at new diagnosis, from a patient treated with antithyroid drugs.

CDR3 in amino acids: CRLQRGPYNEQFF. CDR3 sequence (DNA): TGCAGACTTCAGCGGGGGCCCTACAATGAGCAGTTCTTC. The rearrangement uses TRBV20-1 and TRBJ2-1, with TRBD2 matching 8 bases. The CDR3 covers 13 residues. The V gene's germline CDR1 is DFQATT and CDR2 SNEGSKA (reference sequence).